This TCR beta chain was observed in a study of circulating CD8 cells and anti-PD-1 response in melanoma. By share of the sample, this clonotype is medium-sized. The QIAseq Immune Repertoire TCR panel built the libraries from around 15 ng of total RNA. TCRdb processed the reads anew with MiXCR; each CDR3 protein has one entry. Of 2,000 or so distinct CDR3 sequences listed, 6% to 8% are singletons. Live CD3+CD8+TCRalphabeta+ cells were sorted into four subsets by PD-1 and/or TIGIT. The CDR3 is 13 amino acids. Germline assignment: CDR1 SQVTM and CDR2 ANQGSEA. V lost 4 bases to trimming and J lost 6 bases; unmatched junction nucleotides: 3.

The chain joins TRBV29-1 to TRBJ2-2; 9 bases align to TRBD1. The clonotype comes from a human donor with melanoma. Sequenced material: CD8+ T cells from PBMCs, taken at baseline or after one month of anti-PD-1 therapy (not recorded which). The CDR3 DNA sequence: TGCAGCGTTGTTGGGACAGGGCCCGGGGAGCTGTTTTTT. Translating it yields CSVVGTGPGELFF.